The clone carrying this T cell receptor beta chain appeared a few times. CDR3 size: 17 residues. V was clipped by 2 bases and J by 5 bases; unmatched bases: 11. The data are from a study of Graves' ophthalmopathy and Graves' hyperthyroidism. The study amplified TCR beta CDR3 regions using RNA transcripts. HTBI primers were employed in first-round RT-PCR, then a second-round multiplex PCR followed. One entry per CDR3 protein results from TCRdb running MiXCR on the multiplex PCR reads. The sample lists around 1,200,000 distinct CDR3 sequences, approximately 35% occurring once. The rearrangement joins TRBV12-3 or TRBV12-4 to TRBJ2-5, with 10 nucleotides matching TRBD1. Specimen: peripheral blood or thyroid tissue (not recorded which). The clonotype was recovered from an adult man with Graves' hyperthyroidism. The CDR3 loop is CASSLLLGQGIVETQYF. The CDR3 DNA sequence: TGTGCCAGCAGTTTATTACTGGGACAGGGGATTGTCGAGACCCAGTACTTC.